This T cell receptor beta chain originates from a study of sequential checkpoint blockade in melanoma. Study details: Maintenance nivolumab came after either treatment sequence. Over 20 patients had matched tumor biopsies before treatment and at week 13 after nivolumab or ipilimumab alone.

Only a few counts were recorded for this clone. V was clipped by 6 bases and J by 3 bases; unmatched bases: 24. The CDR3 extends over 20 amino acids. Germline assignment: CDR1 MNHGY and CDR2 SAAAGT. Noted treatment: randomized to nivolumab then ipilimumab (arm A) or the reverse (arm B). Produced via immunoSEQ multiplex PCR; TCRdb's table is partial and in-frame only. This sample has several hundred clones, with roughly 21% found just once. The TCR originated in a human donor with melanoma. The rearrangement joins TRBV6-8 to TRBJ2-7; 9 bases are shared with TRBD1. Sample: tumor tissue (inferred from file names), taken from a patient given nivolumab and ipilimumab in sequence. The CDR3 DNA reads TGTGCCAGCAGCCCATTGCGGGACAGGGTTGAGGACGGCTTCCTCTACGAGCAGTACTTC. It specifies CASSPLRDRVEDGFLYEQYF.